Each of the 5 T cell receptor beta chains below was sequenced from the same sample in a study of T-cell reconstitution after alpha-beta-depleted transplantation in children. Unique molecular identifiers were built into the TCRbeta library. TCRdb re-called the PCR reads with MiXCR, one entry per CDR3 protein. The top ten clones hold 4.5% to 5.5% of a sample with approximately 230,000 distinct CDR3 sequences, around 25% of them seen once. The sequencing here drew on PBMCs, mostly from graft donor cells, taken 360 days after TCRalphabeta/CD19-depleted stem cell transplant. The receptors were gathered from a female patient aged 2-9 years who had a stem cell transplant for congenital amegakaryocytic thrombocytopenia, so the T cells may come from the graft donor.

This clonotype was detected ten times or more. The chain carries TRBV28 and TRBJ1-4; no clear D gene. V lost 3 bases and J 0 bases, leaving 8 bases between the germline ends. Germline V gives CDR1 MDHEN, CDR2 SYDVKM. This CDR3 comprises 15 residues. DNA for the CDR3: TGTGCCAGCAGTTTCGCGGCTGCAACTAATGAAAAACTGTTTTTT. It is translated as CASSFAAATNEKLFF.

This clonotype has just a few counts. The chain joins TRBV4-1 to TRBJ2-7; 8 nucleotides match TRBD2. CDR1 and CDR2 from the germline V gene are MGHRA and YSYEKL. The CDR3 has 16 amino acids. V lost 0 bases, J lost 2 bases, and 6 bases stayed unmatched. CDR3 protein: CASSQDTGGFTYEQYF. The DNA for the CDR3 is TGCGCCAGCAGCCAAGATACGGGGGGGTTTACCTACGAGCAGTACTTC.

This clonotype appeared a few times. The chain couples TRBV6-1 to TRBJ2-5; D is possibly TRBD1 (6 bases). The CDR3 has 15 amino acids. The germline CDR1 and CDR2 sequences are MNHNS and SASEGT. The germline V and J ends were trimmed by 5 bases and 5 bases, with 18 bases remaining between them. Here the CDR3 reads CASSQPGHLVETQYF. The DNA for the CDR3 is TGTGCCAGCAGTCAGCCGGGACACCTAGTTGAGACCCAGTACTTC.

This clonotype has a single count. This sequence joins TRBV5-1 and TRBJ1-3; D unresolved. The CDR3 is 16 residues long. Germline loops: CDR1 SGHRS, CDR2 YFSETQ. Trimming removed 3 bases at V and 4 bases at J, with 17 bases between. This chain's CDR3 is CASSSLLAVPGNTIYF. DNA for the CDR3: TGCGCCAGCAGCTCACTCCTTGCGGTTCCCGGAAACACCATATATTTT.

The V and J genes are TRBV2 and TRBJ2-7, with TRBD2 matching 11 bases. The V and J ends lost 6 bases and 4 bases, in that order; junction bases with no gene match: 8. CDR3 length equals 15 residues. In germline, CDR1 is SNHLY, CDR2 FYNNEI. The CDR3 region is CASSGVTSGRYEQYF. CDR3 DNA: TGTGCCAGCAGCGGAGTCACTAGCGGGAGATACGAGCAGTACTTC.